This T cell receptor (beta chain) is drawn from a study of beta chain features in type 1 diabetes. Study conclusions and caveats: Sequencing of cDNA might inflate the share of cells that strongly express TCR. All four CD4+ subsets of Type 1 diabetes patients contained TCRB CDR3s that were moderately but significantly shorter.

This clone was detected only once. Its specificity is not known. The whole isolated RNA underwent reverse transcription, so sequencing captured expressed TCRB transcripts. The protocol was immunoSEQ multiplex PCR, while the TCRdb copy is restricted to in-frame clones and leaves out a portion. The sample shows more than 250,000 clones, roughly 21% of them seen only once. Source material: naive CD4+ T cells from blood. The source is a middle-aged woman with type 1 diabetes.

The CDR3 region is CASSYTLAREQYF. The DNA of the CDR3 is TGTGCCAGCAGTTACACCCTAGCGCGCGAGCAGTACTTC. The chain employs TRBV6-5 and TRBJ2-7; D possibly corresponds to TRBD2 (6 bases). Germline CDR1 reads MNHEY; CDR2 reads SVGAGI. V was pared by 2 bases and J by 6 bases, with 11 bases between. This CDR3 is 13 amino acids long.